The rows below give T cell receptor beta chains drawn from one sample of a study of tumor and adjacent non-tumor tissue in lung cancer. Each CDR3 protein is one row after TCRdb ran MiXCR on the multiplex PCR reads. The sample has roughly 65,000 distinct CDR3 sequences; about three fifths are singletons. The sample was lung tumor tissue. The receptors originated from a man aged 45-65 years with non-small cell lung cancer. The conserved cysteine and the conserved F or W are not part of the CDR3 here.

V: TRBV12-3/TRBV12-4; J: TRBJ2-3; CDR3: ASSFTWTSDTQY
V: TRBV6-5; J: TRBJ1-6; CDR3: ASSYFDGPNSPLP
V: TRBV7-9; J: TRBJ2-5; CDR3: ASSPGTSGGSQETQY
V: TRBV7-9; J: TRBJ2-3; CDR3: ASSLAAGGRADTQY
V: TRBV28; J: TRBJ2-3; CDR3: ASVPSGTDTQY
V: TRBV29-1; J: TRBJ2-1; CDR3: SVEDAGRGDELF
V: TRBV2; J: TRBJ1-2; CDR3: ASNQGFGGYT
V: TRBV5-4; J: TRBJ1-1; CDR3: ASSLDQMGGRMNTEAF
V: TRBV12-3/TRBV12-4; J: TRBJ2-2; CDR3: ASRHRGLAGISWTGELF
V: TRBV7-2; J: TRBJ2-3; CDR3: ASSFGTTDTQY
V: TRBV11-2; J: TRBJ1-1; CDR3: ASSNRGDTETF
V: TRBV11-2; J: TRBJ1-5; CDR3: ARSSQGAGQPQH
V: TRBV4-2; J: TRBJ2-1; CDR3: ASSREGSLGTSISYNEQF
V: TRBV6-5; J: TRBJ2-1; CDR3: ASSYSAGVRTEQF
V: TRBV12-3/TRBV12-4; J: TRBJ2-5; CDR3: ASTPAGVRKTQY
V: TRBV7-9; J: TRBJ2-6; CDR3: DSSWGLAGPSGANVLT
V: TRBV6-5; J: TRBJ2-2; CDR3: ASRRQGETGELF
V: TRBV28; J: TRBJ2-5; CDR3: ASSLGTEQETQY
V: TRBV29-1; J: TRBJ2-7; CDR3: SVDKGGATGLSYEQY
V: TRBV29-1; J: TRBJ2-1; CDR3: SGQEDYNDQF
V: TRBV7-2; J: TRBJ2-1; CDR3: ASSLKF
V: TRBV11-1; J: TRBJ1-1; CDR3: AGSLAGNEAF
V: TRBV29-1; J: TRBJ1-2; CDR3: SGGEVGGYT
V: TRBV11-2; J: TRBJ1-6; CDR3: AGSFPGHNYNSLLH
V: TRBV11-2; J: TRBJ2-5; CDR3: PSSSIWGVAGTQY
V: TRBV7-9; J: TRBJ2-3; CDR3: ASSLSNGKVTDTQY
V: TRBV19; J: TRBJ2-7; CDR3: ASSQQGSYEQY
V: TRBV11-3; J: TRBJ2-1; CDR3: ASSASYRDEQF
V: TRBV25-1; J: TRBJ2-7; CDR3: ASSPPGTYEQY
V: TRBV5-5; J: TRBJ1-5; CDR3: ASSLARTGGFNQPQH
V: TRBV5-1; J: TRBJ2-2; CDR3: ASSLEEGRRELF
V: TRBV30; J: TRBJ2-2; CDR3: ASTRRDRANTGELF
V: TRBV15; J: TRBJ2-1; CDR3: ATSRDSSGGFDEQF
V: TRBV24-1; J: TRBJ2-5; CDR3: ATSDRSRGQETQY
V: TRBV7-8; J: TRBJ2-5; CDR3: TSRPGAHGETQY
V: TRBV11-2; J: TRBJ2-5; CDR3: ASGEIQETQY
V: TRBV29-1; J: TRBJ1-4; CDR3: SVSGQANEKLF
V: TRBV29-1; J: TRBJ2-4; CDR3: SVEGAGGTQY
V: TRBV29-1; J: TRBJ2-2; CDR3: SVGGSRESVSTGELF
V: TRBV12-3/TRBV12-4; J: TRBJ2-6; CDR3: ATLSSGAYVLT
V: TRBV6-2/TRBV6-3; J: TRBJ1-2; CDR3: DSRGEKASYGYT
V: TRBV5-4; J: TRBJ2-6; CDR3: ASSLETREMVGADVLT
V: TRBV12-3/TRBV12-4; J: TRBJ1-1; CDR3: GSSVTGSDTEAF
V: TRBV7-8; J: TRBJ2-4; CDR3: ASSLVRWDIQY
V: TRBV20-1; J: TRBJ2-6; CDR3: SAVGPIRTGANVLT
V: TRBV28; J: TRBJ2-7; CDR3: ASSFTGTRGGKQY
V: TRBV2; J: TRBJ2-2; CDR3: ASSATGLKLF
V: TRBV10-3; J: TRBJ2-7; CDR3: GTEVINSYEQY
V: TRBV6-2/TRBV6-3; J: TRBJ1-2; CDR3: ASRGEKASYLYT
V: TRBV28; J: TRBJ2-7; CDR3: ACSGTWPPYEQY
V: TRBV4-1; J: TRBJ1-5; CDR3: ASSLLFSYSNQPQH
V: TRBV5-6; J: TRBJ1-3; CDR3: ANSLRGEAGNTIY
V: TRBV30; J: TRBJ2-3; CDR3: AWMKLRGSDTQY
V: TRBV11-2; J: TRBJ2-7; CDR3: GSSLEVFTYEQY
V: TRBV5-1; J: TRBJ2-2; CDR3: ASSLISTHTGELF
V: TRBV10-3; J: TRBJ2-3; CDR3: AISVSLVADTQY
V: TRBV5-1; J: TRBJ2-1; CDR3: ASSGWASGSNEQF
V: TRBV12-3/TRBV12-4; J: TRBJ1-4; CDR3: ASSLSGTGPNEKLF
V: TRBV2; J: TRBJ1-5; CDR3: ASTLDSLNQPQH